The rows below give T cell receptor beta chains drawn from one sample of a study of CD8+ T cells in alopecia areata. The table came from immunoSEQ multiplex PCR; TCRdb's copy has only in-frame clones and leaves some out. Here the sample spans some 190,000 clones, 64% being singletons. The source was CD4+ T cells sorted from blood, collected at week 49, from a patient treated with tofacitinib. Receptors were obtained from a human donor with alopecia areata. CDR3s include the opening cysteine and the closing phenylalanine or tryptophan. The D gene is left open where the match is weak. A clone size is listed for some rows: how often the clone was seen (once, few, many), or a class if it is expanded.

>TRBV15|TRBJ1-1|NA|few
CATSREGTGNTEAFF
TGTGCCACCAGCAGAGAAGGGACGGGGAACACTGAAGCTTTCTTT
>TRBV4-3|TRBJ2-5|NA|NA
CASSQDEGGKETQYF
TGCGCCAGCAGCCAAGACGAAGGGGGGAAGGAGACCCAGTACTTC
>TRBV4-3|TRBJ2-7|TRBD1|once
CASSQEGTGIYEQYF
TGCGCCAGCAGCCAAGAAGGGACAGGGATCTACGAGCAGTACTTC
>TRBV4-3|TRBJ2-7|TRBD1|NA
CASSQDRDRLYEQYF
TGCGCCAGCAGCCAAGACCGGGACAGACTCTACGAGCAGTACTTC
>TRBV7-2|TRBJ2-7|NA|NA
CASSSQGGAPGEQYF
TGTGCCAGCAGCTCCCAGGGGGGGGCCCCAGGCGAGCAGTACTTC
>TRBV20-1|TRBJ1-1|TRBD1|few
CSVRTGYGAFF
TGCAGTGTTAGGACAGGGTATGGAGCTTTCTTT
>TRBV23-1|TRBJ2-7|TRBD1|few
CASTYRDRAHEQYF
TGCGCCAGCACCTACCGGGACAGGGCCCACGAGCAGTACTTC
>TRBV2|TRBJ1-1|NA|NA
CASSDYRSEAFF
TGTGCCAGCAGTGATTACAGGAGTGAAGCTTTCTTT
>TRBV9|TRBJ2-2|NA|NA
CASSVRDTNTGELFF
TGTGCCAGCAGCGTCCGGGACACTAACACCGGGGAGCTGTTTTTT
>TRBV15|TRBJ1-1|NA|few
CATSRGVKDTEAFF
TGTGCCACCAGCAGAGGGGTCAAGGACACTGAAGCTTTCTTT
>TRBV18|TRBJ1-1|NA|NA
CASSPGNTEAFF
TGTGCCAGCTCACCCGGGAACACGGAAGCTTTCTTT
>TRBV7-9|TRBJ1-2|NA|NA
CASSLGGSGGDGYTF
TGTGCCAGCAGCTTAGGAGGATCTGGGGGCGATGGCTACACCTTC
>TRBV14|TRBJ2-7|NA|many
CASSNKGRHSGEQYF
TGTGCCAGCAGCAACAAGGGGAGGCATTCCGGCGAGCAGTACTTC
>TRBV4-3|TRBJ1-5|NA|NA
CASSQDLGAEPQHF
TGCGCCAGCAGCCAAGATCTGGGGGCTGAGCCCCAGCATTTT
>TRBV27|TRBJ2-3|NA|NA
CASSPQVPRDTQYF
TGTGCCAGCAGTCCCCAGGTCCCCCGGGATACGCAGTATTTT
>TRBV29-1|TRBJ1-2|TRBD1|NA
CSVERGQGYGYTF
TGCAGCGTTGAAAGGGGACAGGGGTATGGCTACACCTTC
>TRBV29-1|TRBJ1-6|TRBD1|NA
CSAIGTGKKLNSPLHF
TGCAGCGCCATCGGGACAGGGAAGAAGCTTAATTCACCCCTCCACTTT
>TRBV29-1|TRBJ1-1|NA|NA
CSAEHPGQTNTEAFF
TGCAGCGCCGAACATCCGGGACAAACGAACACTGAAGCTTTCTTT
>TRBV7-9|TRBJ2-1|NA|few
CASSLDSPPNEQFF
TGTGCCAGCAGCTTAGATTCTCCTCCCAATGAGCAGTTCTTC
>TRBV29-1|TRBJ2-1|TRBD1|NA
CSVVIGQGRLDGQFF
TGCAGCGTTGTAATAGGACAGGGGAGGTTGGATGGGCAGTTCTTC
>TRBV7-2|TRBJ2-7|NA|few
CASSLSPDAPYEQYF
TGTGCCAGCAGCTTATCCCCCGACGCACCCTACGAGCAGTACTTC
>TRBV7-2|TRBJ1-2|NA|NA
CASSTPTGGVYGYTF
TGTGCCAGCAGCACCCCGACAGGAGGGGTCTATGGCTACACCTTC
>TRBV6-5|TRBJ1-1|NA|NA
CASREVGRTEAFF
TGTGCCAGCAGGGAGGTTGGTAGGACTGAAGCTTTCTTT